This TCR beta chain was identified in a study of cytomegalovirus exposure and HLA in healthy donors. The study's findings and limits: Researchers reported in a later analysis that a missense DCLRE1C variant was tied to TCR beta V- and J-gene trimming.

As concerns this clone: Its antigen is still unknown.

Germline assignment: CDR1 MDHEN and CDR2 SYDVKM. The CDR3 is 13 residues long. V shed 5 bases, J shed 7 bases, and the junction held 6 bases outside the gene matches. PCR primers comprised 60 Vbeta and 13 Jbeta primers. Repertoires were generated with immunoSEQ multiplex PCR, while TCRdb's copy carries only in-frame clones and drops some. The sample holds about 160,000 clones, roughly 81% seen once. The TCR comes from a woman in her fifties or sixties in good health and CMV-seronegative. This sequence joins TRBV28 and TRBJ2-7; 9 nucleotides line up with TRBD2. The sample taken for sequencing was PBMCs. The DNA of the CDR3 is TGTGCCAGCAGTCGACTAGCGGAAGGGGAGCAGTACTTC. Translated: CASSRLAEGEQYF.